This T cell receptor beta chain was retrieved from a study of blood T cells in healthy people across ages. In germline, CDR1 is MNHNY, CDR2 SVGAGI (reference sequence). The CDR3 consists of 15 residues. The junction had 6 bases not matched to a gene; V was cut back by 5 bases and J by 6 bases. A second PCR of roughly 7 to 11 cycles used a sample-barcoded 5' primer and a J-beta primer mix. Each single sample gave us at least 2.5 million CDR3-containing paired-end reads. MiXCR, run by TCRdb on the 5' RACE reads, gives a single entry per CDR3 protein. This table has some 790,000 distinct CDR3 sequences, 29% appearing once. This clonotype was seen repeatedly, ten times or more.

The chain recombines TRBV6-6 with TRBJ2-3; TRBD2 matches 12 bases. Sequencing was performed on blood. This receptor was taken from an elderly woman in good health. The CDR3 DNA is TGTGCCAGCAGTATTTCCGGGACTAGCGGGGATACGCAGTATTTT. This gives the protein CASSISGTSGDTQYF.